The present T cell receptor (beta chain) was sequenced within a study of cytomegalovirus exposure and HLA in healthy donors. Overall study context: Around 83% of 300 to 450 genotyped donors fell in the Caucasian-associated ancestry cluster. Study observations and caveats: Investigators reported approximately 150 TCR beta chains as tied to cytomegalovirus.

Primers: 60 Vbeta forward and 13 Jbeta reverse. TCRdb's table, derived via immunoSEQ multiplex PCR, lists solely in-frame clones and lacks some. This table has tens of thousands of clones, about a tenth appearing once. As concerns this clone: Its antigen is not identified. Other DNA sequences in the sample encode the same CDR3.

V lost 6 bases, J lost 5 bases, and 11 bases lay in between. The CDR3 spans 12 residues. The germline gives CDR1 MNHNY, CDR2 SVGAGI (reference sequence). The sequence came from a man aged 55 to 70 in good health and CMV-seropositive. The rearrangement links TRBV6-6 to TRBJ2-7; the D is unclear. Sequenced: PBMCs. CDR3 in amino acids: CASSPKPHEQYF. The CDR3 DNA sequence: TGTGCCAGCAGCCCTAAGCCCCACGAGCAGTACTTC.